This T cell receptor beta chain was profiled in a study of T cell responses to AZD1222 COVID-19 vaccine. The table came from immunoSEQ multiplex PCR; TCRdb's copy has only in-frame clones and leaves some out. The repertoire holds under 30,000 clones, more than 75% seen once, with 34% in the top ten. CDR1 MDHEN and CDR2 SYDVKM come from the germline V gene. The CDR3 has 14 residues. Trimming stripped 9 bases from V and 7 bases from J, with 16 bases between. The input for sequencing was peripheral blood, taken 28 days after the second AZD1222 dose. V gene TRBV28 combines with J gene TRBJ1-6; D not certain. The sequence came from an adult who received the AZD1222 COVID-19 vaccine. The CDR3 coding sequence is TGTGCCAGGCTTTGTGGGCGGAAAAATTCACCCCTCCACTTT. Its protein is CARLCGRKNSPLHF.